Here is one T cell receptor beta chain with its context. The sample holds other DNA sequences that translate to the same CDR3. This record comes from a study of T cell changes during pregnancy in multiple sclerosis. V was clipped by 0 bases and J by 4 bases; unmatched bases: 2. The CDR3 sequence is 16 residues long. The germline V gene has CDR1 LGHNA and CDR2 YSLEER. The repertoire was sequenced with immunoSEQ multiplex PCR; TCRdb's copy has only in-frame clones and lacks some. The table includes approximately 99,000 clones, over 85% detected once. Sequencing was performed on peripheral blood, taken after pregnancy. The receptor was isolated from a female donor with multiple sclerosis, enrolled in a pregnancy study. This chain connects TRBV4-3 to TRBJ2-6; TRBD1 agrees at 8 bases. The CDR3 region has the DNA TGCGCCAGCAGCCAAGATCCAGGGGGCGGGGCCAACGTCCTGACTTTC. As protein: CASSQDPGGGANVLTF.